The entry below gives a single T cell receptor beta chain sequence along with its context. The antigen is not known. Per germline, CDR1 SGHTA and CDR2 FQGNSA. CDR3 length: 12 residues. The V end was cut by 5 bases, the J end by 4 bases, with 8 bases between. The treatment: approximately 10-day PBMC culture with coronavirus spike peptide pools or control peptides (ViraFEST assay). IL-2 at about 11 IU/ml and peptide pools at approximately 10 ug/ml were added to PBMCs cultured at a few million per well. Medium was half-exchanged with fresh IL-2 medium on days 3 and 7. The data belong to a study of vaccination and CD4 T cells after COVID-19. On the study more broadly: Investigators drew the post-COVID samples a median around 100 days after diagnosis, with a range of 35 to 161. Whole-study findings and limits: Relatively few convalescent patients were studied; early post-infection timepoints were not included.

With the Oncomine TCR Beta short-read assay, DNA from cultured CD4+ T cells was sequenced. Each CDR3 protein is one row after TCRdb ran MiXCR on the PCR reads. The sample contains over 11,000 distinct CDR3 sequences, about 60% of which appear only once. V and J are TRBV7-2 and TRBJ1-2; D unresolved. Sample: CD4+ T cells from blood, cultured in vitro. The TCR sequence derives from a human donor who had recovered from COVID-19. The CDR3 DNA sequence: TGTGCCAGCAGCACCCCATCCTATGGCTACACCTTC. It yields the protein CASSTPSYGYTF. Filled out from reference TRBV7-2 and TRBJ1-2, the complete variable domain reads GAGVSQSPSNKVTEKGKDVELRCDPISGHTALYWYRQSLGQGLEFLIYFQGNSAPDKSGLPSDRFSAERTGGSVSTLTIQRTQQEDSAVYLCASSTPSYGYTFGSGTRLTVV.